This T cell receptor beta chain was retrieved from a study of blood T cells in healthy people across ages. The study, taken as a whole, reports: Long-lived donors had more naive CD4+ cells and higher diversity than aged donors. With age, beta diversity per million T cells declined roughly linearly, significantly by 40.

A second about 7 to 11 cycle PCR used barcoded and J-beta primers. Each cDNA was tagged by a template-switch adaptor containing 12 random nucleotides. TCRdb re-derived calls from the 5' RACE reads in MiXCR, one entry per CDR3 protein. The repertoire holds around 1,600,000 distinct CDR3 sequences, with approximately 42% as singletons. The CDR3 is 15 residues long. Looked up from germline, CDR1 is KGHSH and CDR2 is LQKENI. V shed 3 bases, J shed 2 bases, and the junction held 6 bases outside the gene matches. This clonotype turned up a few times. No antigen is known for it. This chain connects TRBV18 to TRBJ1-2, with TRBD1 matching over 7 bases. The receptor comes from a woman under 30 in good health. Sequencing used blood. The CDR3 protein is CASSPRGTDNYGYTF. The DNA for the CDR3 is TGTGCCAGCTCACCCAGGGGGACGGACAACTATGGCTACACCTTC.